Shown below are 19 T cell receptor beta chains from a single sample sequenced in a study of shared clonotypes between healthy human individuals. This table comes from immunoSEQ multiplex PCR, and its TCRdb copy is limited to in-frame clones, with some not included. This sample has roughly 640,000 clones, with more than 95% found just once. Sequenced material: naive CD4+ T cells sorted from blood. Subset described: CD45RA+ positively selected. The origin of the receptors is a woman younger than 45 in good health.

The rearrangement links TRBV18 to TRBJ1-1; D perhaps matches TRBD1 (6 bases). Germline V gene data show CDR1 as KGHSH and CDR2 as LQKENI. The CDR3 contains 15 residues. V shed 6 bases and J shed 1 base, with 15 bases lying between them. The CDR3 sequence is CASSRAETGNTEAFF. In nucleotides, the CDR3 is TGTGCCAGCTCCCGGGCAGAGACAGGGAACACTGAAGCTTTCTTT.

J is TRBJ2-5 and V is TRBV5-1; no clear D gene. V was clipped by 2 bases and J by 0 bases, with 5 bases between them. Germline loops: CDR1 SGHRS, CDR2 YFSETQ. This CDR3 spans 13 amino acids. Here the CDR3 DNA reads TGCGCCAGCAGCTTCTCACACCAAGAGACCCAGTACTTC. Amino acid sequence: CASSFSHQETQYF.

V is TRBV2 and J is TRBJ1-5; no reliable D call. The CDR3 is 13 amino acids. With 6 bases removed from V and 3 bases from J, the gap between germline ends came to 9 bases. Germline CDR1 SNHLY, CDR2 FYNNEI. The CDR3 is CASREDPNQPQHF. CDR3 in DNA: TGTGCCAGCAGGGAGGATCCCAATCAGCCCCAGCATTTT.

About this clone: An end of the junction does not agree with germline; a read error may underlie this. CDR3 sequence (DNA): TGCAGTGCTAGCAACAGGGGCCACTTC. This encodes CSASNRGHF. V and J are TRBV20-1 and TRBJ1-2; 7 bases are a match to TRBD1. The germline V gene has CDR1 DFQATT and CDR2 SNEGSKA (reference sequence). The CDR3 runs to 9 residues.

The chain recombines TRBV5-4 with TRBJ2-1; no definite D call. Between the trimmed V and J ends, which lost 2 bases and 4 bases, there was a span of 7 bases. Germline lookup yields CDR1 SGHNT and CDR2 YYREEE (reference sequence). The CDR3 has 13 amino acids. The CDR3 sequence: CASSFAEYNEQFF. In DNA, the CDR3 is TGTGCCAGCAGCTTTGCGGAATACAATGAGCAGTTCTTC. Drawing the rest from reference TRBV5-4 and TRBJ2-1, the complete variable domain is ETGVTQSPTHLIKTRGQQVTLRCSSQSGHNTVSWYQQALGQGPQFIFQYYREEENGRGNFPPRFSGLQFPNYSSELNVNALELDDSALYLCASSFAEYNEQFFGPGTRLTVL.

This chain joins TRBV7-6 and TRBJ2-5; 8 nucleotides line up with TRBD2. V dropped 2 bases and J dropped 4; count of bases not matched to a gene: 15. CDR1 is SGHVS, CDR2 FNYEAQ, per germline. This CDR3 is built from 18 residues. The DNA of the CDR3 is TGTGCCAGCAGCTTAATGCCATTAGCGGGAAACGTGGGAGAGACCCAGTACTTC. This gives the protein CASSLMPLAGNVGETQYF.

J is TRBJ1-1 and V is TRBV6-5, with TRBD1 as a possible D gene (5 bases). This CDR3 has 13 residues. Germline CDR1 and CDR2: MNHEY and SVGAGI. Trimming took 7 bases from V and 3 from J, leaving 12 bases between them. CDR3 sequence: CASKIDRYTEAFF. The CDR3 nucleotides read TGTGCCAGCAAGATAGACAGATACACTGAAGCTTTCTTT.

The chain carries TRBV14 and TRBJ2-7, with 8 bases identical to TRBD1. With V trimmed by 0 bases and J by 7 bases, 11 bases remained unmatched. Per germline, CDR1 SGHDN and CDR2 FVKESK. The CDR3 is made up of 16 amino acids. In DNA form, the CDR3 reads TGTGCCAGCAGCCAAGATAAAGCAGGGGGCTATAGAGAGCAGTACTTC. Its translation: CASSQDKAGGYREQYF. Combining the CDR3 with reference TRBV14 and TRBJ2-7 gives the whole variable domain EAGVTQFPSHSVIEKGQTVTLRCDPISGHDNLYWYRRVMGKEIKFLLHFVKESKQDESGMPNNRFLAERTGGTYSTLKVQPAELEDSGVYFCASSQDKAGGYREQYFGPGTRLTVT.

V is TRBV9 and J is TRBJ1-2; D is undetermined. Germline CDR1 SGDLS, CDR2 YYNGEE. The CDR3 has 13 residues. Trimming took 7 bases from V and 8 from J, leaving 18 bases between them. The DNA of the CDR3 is TGTGCCAGCTCAGAGACGGGGAGCCGAGGCTACACCTTC. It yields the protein CASSETGSRGYTF.

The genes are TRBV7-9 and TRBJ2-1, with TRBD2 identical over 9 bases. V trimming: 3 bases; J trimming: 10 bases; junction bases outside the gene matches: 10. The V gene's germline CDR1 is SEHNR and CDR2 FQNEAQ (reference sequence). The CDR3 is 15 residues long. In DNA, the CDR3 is TGTGCCAGCAGCTTGGGCGGGAGGGCCTACGGCGAGCAGTTCTTC. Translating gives CASSLGGRAYGEQFF. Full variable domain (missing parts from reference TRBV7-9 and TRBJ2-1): DTGVSQNPRHKITKRGQNVTFRCDPISEHNRLYWYRQTLGQGPEFLTYFQNEAQLEKSRLLSDRFSAERPKGSFSTLEIQRTEQGDSAMYLCASSLGGRAYGEQFFGPGTRLTVL.

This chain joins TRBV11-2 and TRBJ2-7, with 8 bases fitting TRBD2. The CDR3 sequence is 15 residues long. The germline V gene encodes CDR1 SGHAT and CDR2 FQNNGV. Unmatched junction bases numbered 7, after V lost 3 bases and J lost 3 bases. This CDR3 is CASSFPRTSFYEQYF. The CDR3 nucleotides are TGTGCCAGCAGCTTCCCTCGGACTAGCTTCTACGAGCAGTACTTC.

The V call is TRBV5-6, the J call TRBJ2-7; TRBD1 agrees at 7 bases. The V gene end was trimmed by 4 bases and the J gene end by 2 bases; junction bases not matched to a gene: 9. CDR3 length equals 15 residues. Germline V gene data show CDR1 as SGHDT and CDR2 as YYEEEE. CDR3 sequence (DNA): TGTGCCAGCAGCGAGACACCAGGACAGGCCTACGAGCAGTACTTC. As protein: CASSETPGQAYEQYF.

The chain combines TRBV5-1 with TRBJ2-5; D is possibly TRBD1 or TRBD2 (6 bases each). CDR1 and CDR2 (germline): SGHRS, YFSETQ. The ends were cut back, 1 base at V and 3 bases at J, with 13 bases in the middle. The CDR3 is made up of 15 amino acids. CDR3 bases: TGCGCCAGCAGCTTGATTTTGGGGGGCGAAGAGACCCAGTACTTC. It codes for CASSLILGGEETQYF.

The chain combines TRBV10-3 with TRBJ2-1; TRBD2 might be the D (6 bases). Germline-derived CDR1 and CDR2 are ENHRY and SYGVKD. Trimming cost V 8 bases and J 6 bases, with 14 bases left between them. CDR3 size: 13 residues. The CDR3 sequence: CAIGGPAGNEQFF. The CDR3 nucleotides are TGTGCCATCGGAGGGCCAGCAGGCAATGAGCAGTTCTTC.

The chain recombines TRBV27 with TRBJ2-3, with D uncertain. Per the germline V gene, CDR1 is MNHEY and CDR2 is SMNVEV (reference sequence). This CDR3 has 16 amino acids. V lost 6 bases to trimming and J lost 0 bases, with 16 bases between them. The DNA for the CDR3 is TGTGCCAGCAGCCCGGCTAGGCAAACTAGCACAGATACGCAGTATTTT. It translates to CASSPARQTSTDTQYF.

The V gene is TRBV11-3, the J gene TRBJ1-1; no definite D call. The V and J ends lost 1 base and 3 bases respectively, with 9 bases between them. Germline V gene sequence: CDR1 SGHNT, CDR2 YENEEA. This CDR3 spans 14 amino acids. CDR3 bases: TGTGCCAGCAGCTTAGGAGGAACGGACACTGAAGCTTTCTTT. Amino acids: CASSLGGTDTEAFF.

The CDR3 sequence: CASRLAETYNEQFF. The CDR3 DNA is TGCGCCAGCAGGCTAGCGGAGACCTACAATGAGCAGTTCTTC. This chain uses TRBV5-1 with TRBJ2-1; 7 nucleotides agree with TRBD2. With 5 bases clipped from V and 2 bases from J, the junction kept 4 bases outside the gene matches. Per the germline V gene, CDR1 is SGHRS and CDR2 is YFSETQ. The CDR3 is 14 residues long.

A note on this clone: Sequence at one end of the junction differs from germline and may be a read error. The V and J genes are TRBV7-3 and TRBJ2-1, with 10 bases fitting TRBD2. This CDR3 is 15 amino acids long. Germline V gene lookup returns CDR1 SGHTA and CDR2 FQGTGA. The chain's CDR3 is CANSKTSGNYNEQFF. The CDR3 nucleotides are TGTGCCAACAGCAAAACTAGCGGGAACTACAATGAGCAGTTCTTC.

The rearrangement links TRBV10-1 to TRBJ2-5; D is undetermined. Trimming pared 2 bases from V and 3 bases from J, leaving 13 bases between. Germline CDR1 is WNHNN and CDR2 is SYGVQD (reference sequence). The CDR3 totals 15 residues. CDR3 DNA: TGCGCCAGCAGTGAGAATAGTCTAGGTGAAGAGACCCAGTACTTC. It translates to CASSENSLGEETQYF.